The 8 T cell receptor beta chains below come from one sample, sequenced in a study of cytomegalovirus exposure and HLA in healthy donors. 60 Vbeta and 13 Jbeta primers were used in PCR. Profiled with immunoSEQ multiplex PCR; TCRdb holds only in-frame clones, not every one. The top ten clones hold roughly 0.99% of a sample with 100,000 to 150,000 clones, more than 75% of them seen once. Sequenced: PBMCs. The origin of the receptors is a male donor in good health and CMV-seronegative.

The chain has TRBV9 and TRBJ2-3; D perhaps matches TRBD2 (6 bases). Germline V gene sequence: CDR1 SGDLS, CDR2 YYNGEE. The V and J ends lost 6 bases and 2 bases respectively, with 16 bases between them. The CDR3 sequence is 15 residues long. The DNA for the CDR3 is TGTGCCAGCACCCTGGGCGGGGCCCCCACAGATACGCAGTATTTT. Protein sequence: CASTLGGAPTDTQYF. The full variable domain, in which reference TRBV9 and TRBJ2-3 provide the parts outside the CDR3, is DSGVTQTPKHLITATGQRVTLRCSPRSGDLSVYWYQQSLDQGLQFLIQYYNGEERAKGNILERFSAQQFPDLHSELNLSSLELGDSALYFCASTLGGAPTDTQYFGPGTRLTVL.

This clone has a handful of counts. The chain joins TRBV7-3 to TRBJ2-3; TRBD1 is a possible D gene (6 bases). The CDR3 consists of 13 residues. CDR1 is SGHTA, CDR2 FQGTGA, per germline. Trimming took off 5 bases at V and 5 bases at J, with 11 bases between the two ends. In DNA, the CDR3 is TGTGCCAGCAGCCCCCAGGGGATAGATACGCAGTATTTT. This encodes CASSPQGIDTQYF.

The chain is built from TRBV6-1 and TRBJ1-3; TRBD1 matches 8 bases. CDR1 is MNHNS, CDR2 SASEGT, per germline. V lost 5 bases to trimming and J lost 5 bases; unmatched junction nucleotides: 5. This CDR3 has 14 residues. DNA of the CDR3: TGTGCCAGCAGTCCCCGGACAGGGCGAAACACCATATATTTT. Translated, it gives CASSPRTGRNTIYF.

Note on this clone: Mismatch with germline at one junction end may stem from a read error. The chain carries TRBV7-7 and TRBJ2-2, with TRBD2 as a possible D gene (5 bases). The CDR3 length is 13 residues. The germline CDR1 and CDR2 sequences are SSHAT and FNYEAQ (reference sequence). CDR3 DNA: TGTGCTAGCAGCTCTGCGGCGGGCGGGGAGCTGTTTTTT. Translating it yields CASSSAAGGELFF.

On this clone: The sample carries other DNA sequences with the same CDR3. The chain has TRBV5-1 and TRBJ1-2; D uncertain. The V gene lost 0 bases and the J gene lost 8 bases, with 14 bases spanning the gap. The CDR3 has 14 residues. From germline, CDR1 is SGHRS and CDR2 YFSETQ. The CDR3 region is CASSLVAEAYGYTF. The CDR3 nucleotides read TGCGCCAGCAGCTTGGTCGCAGAGGCCTACGGCTACACCTTC.

The chain carries TRBV19 and TRBJ1-6, with D possibly being TRBD1 (6 bases). V gave up 1 base and J gave up 6 bases, with 13 bases separating them. This CDR3 contains 16 residues. Germline V CDR1 and CDR2: LNHDA, SQIVND (reference sequence). The CDR3 bases are TGTGCCAGTAGTATAGCTGGAGGACAGTTTAATTCACCCCTCCACTTT. Translated, it gives CASSIAGGQFNSPLHF. Full variable domain (missing parts from reference TRBV19 and TRBJ1-6): DGGITQSPKYLFRKEGQNVTLSCEQNLNHDAMYWYRQDPGQGLRLIYYSQIVNDFQKGDIAEGYSVSREKKESFPLTVTSAQKNPTAFYLCASSIAGGQFNSPLHFGNGTRLTVT.

The chain is built from TRBV5-4 and TRBJ2-3, with 12 bases matching TRBD2. V lost 4 bases, J lost 4 bases, and 7 bases stayed unmatched. CDR3 size: 16 residues. Germline CDR1 SGHNT, CDR2 YYREEE (reference sequence). CDR3 bases: TGTGCCAGCAGCCAAAGACTAGCGGGGGCCTCAGATACGCAGTATTTT. As protein: CASSQRLAGASDTQYF.

The chain couples TRBV7-2 to TRBJ1-2; 10 nucleotides align to TRBD1. Trimming at V came to 5 bases and at J to 8 bases, leaving 8 bases not matched to a gene. Germline V gene sequence: CDR1 SGHTA, CDR2 FQGNSA. This CDR3 is 14 amino acids long. The CDR3 loop is CASSDDRGPRGYTF. CDR3 in DNA: TGTGCCAGCAGCGACGACAGGGGGCCCCGGGGCTACACCTTC.